This T cell receptor beta chain was observed in a study of tumor-infiltrating lymphocytes in primary liver carcinoma (dated by TCRdb to about 2017). Some background on the complete study: Surgical resection was performed in China between late 2015 and early 2016 on about 5 patients with histopathologically diagnosed primary liver carcinoma. Across five regions of each liver tumor, along with adjacent normal tissue and blood, the study brought together TCRbeta repertoire sequencing, expression microarrays and whole-exome sequencing. The five patients, three men and two women aged 30 to 69 years, had hepatocellular carcinoma (four) or combined HCC and intrahepatic cholangiocarcinoma (one). Technical replicate repertoires showed high reproducibility, with mean shared-clone rates around 0.91 and correlation coefficients above 0.98. TCRbeta repertoire sequencing covered 35 specimens from 5 patients: roughly 25 tumor regions, 5 adjacent noncancerous liver tissues and 5 peripheral blood samples. The five patients had tumors staged T1-T3 N0M0, with maximum diameters ranging from about 4.2 to 10 cm. Each sample produced about 3.65 to 7.5 million productive TCRbeta reads, and read depth showed no significant difference between tissue types. General study outcomes and caveats: The top 250 clones accounted for a significantly greater share of the repertoire in tumors than in blood (p = 0.039). Pairs of tumor regions showed greater repertoire overlap (mean around 35%) than tumor-adjacent pairs (approximately 17%) or tumor-blood pairs (approximately 15%), which is consistent with antigen-driven expansion. With just five patients in the study, the authors point out that the findings should be validated in a larger study. Because sequencing covered only the TCR beta chain and unpaired alpha chains were not captured, true repertoire diversity is likely underestimated. Bulk unsorted samples precluded comparing CD4+ and CD8+ T cell repertoires.

With respect to this clonotype: Its antigen specificity is not known. Base qualities are missing; no much larger clone stands one base away.

RNA from unsorted whole blood was extracted with TRIzol reagent, and germline DNA was obtained with the DNeasy Blood & Tissue kit. At the time of sampling, the patients had chronic HBV infection and had not received any treatment. Before surgery, around 4.2 milliliters of peripheral blood were collected into K2EDTA tubes. Measured from the cysteine to the phenylalanine, the CDR3 is 14 residues long. Just the 42-base CDR3 DNA is kept, in frame starting at base 1. Trimming takes 9 bases off V and 3 bases off J; junction bases not matched to a gene: 8. CDR1 MGHRA and CDR2 YSYEKL are derived from the germline V gene. Starting from about 500 ng total RNA, TCRbeta-specific cDNA was produced by reverse transcription with a constant-region primer and ProtoScript II reverse transcriptase. TCRbeta libraries were built with three nested multiplex PCR rounds, a slightly modified ARM-PCR procedure. Each of the first two PCR rounds ran for about 10 cycles and used multiplex TRBV1-TRBV30 forward primers together with a Cbeta reverse primer. Sample barcodes and Illumina adapters were added in a final 25-cycle PCR with Deep VentR polymerase. Before sequencing, amplicons of 200-500 bp were gel-purified using a QIAquick gel extraction kit. TCRbeta amplicons were sequenced on an Illumina HiSeq 2500 with 250-bp paired-end reads. The original methods were these. To recover full CDR3 sequences, reads were quality-trimmed using Trimmomatic v0.33 and paired reads were then merged using FLASH v1.2.11. V, D and J germline segments were assigned to the rearranged TCRbeta sequences using MiGEC v1.2.1b. Clonotype statistics and Shannon-Wiener diversity indices were calculated with VDJtools v1.0.0. Except for diversity analysis, only each sample's 250 most abundant clonotypes were used in subsequent analyses to reduce sampling bias. The public reads were run again by TCRdb, first through fastp at Q25 and then through MiXCR, and only productive beta chains were kept. Each entry is one CDR3 protein sequence, shown with its most common DNA and genes. V and J calls and clone size were set by TCRdb, not the authors. The sample table holds about 350,000 distinct CDR3 sequences, of which around three fifths were seen once. About 6% of the sample goes to the ten largest clones.

This clonotype was obtained from a man aged 35 to 55 with primary liver carcinoma and hepatitis B virus infection. The chain is encoded by TRBV4-1 joined to TRBJ1-3, with 7 bases in between that match TRBD1. Sequencing input: peripheral blood. The CDR3 region has the sequence CASRGTVIGNTIYF. The DNA reads TGCGCCAGTAGAGGGACAGTGATTGGAAACACCATATATTTT.